The rows below give T cell receptor beta chains drawn from one sample of a study of blood T cell repertoires in COVID-19. Data came from immunoSEQ multiplex PCR; TCRdb stores just in-frame clones and leaves some out. In the table there are hundreds of thousands of clones, 85% to 90% of which are singletons. The sample taken for sequencing was peripheral blood. The receptor source for this set is a man at least 80 years old with acute or convalescent COVID-19. The CDR3 runs from the conserved cysteine through the conserved F or W. A D gene is named only where the DNA matches it firmly. Not all rows give a size; the values are once, few, many and, for expanded clones, a class.

-	TRBD1	TRBV27	TRBJ1-6	TGTGCCAGCAGTTTATCCCCAGGGGGGTATAATTCACCCCTCCACTTT	CASSLSPGGYNSPLHF
-	-	TRBV30	TRBJ2-7	TGTGCCTGGAGTGTACTGAAGACAGATCCCTACGAGCAGTACTTC	CAWSVLKTDPYEQYF
-	-	TRBV10-2	TRBJ1-2	TGCGCCAGCAGTGATAGGGTCGGGGGCTATGGCTACACCTTC	CASSDRVGGYGYTF
once	-	TRBV4-2	TRBJ1-2	TGTGCCAGCAGCCAAGAAGTAGCTAACTATGGCTACACCTTC	CASSQEVANYGYTF
-	TRBD1	TRBV19	TRBJ1-5	TGTGCCTCGGCGCAACAGGGGAGCAATCAGCCCCAGCATTTT	CASAQQGSNQPQHF
-	TRBD2	TRBV7-2	TRBJ2-3	TGTGCCAGCAGCCCGACTAGCGGGATTTCTACAGATACGCAGTATTTT	CASSPTSGISTDTQYF
-	-	TRBV5-1	TRBJ2-5	TGCGCCAGCAGCTTGGCCCCGACTGGGGGGGCCTCGGAGACCCAGTACTTC	CASSLAPTGGASETQYF
-	TRBD1	TRBV5-6	TRBJ1-2	TGTGCCAGCAGCCCCGGACAGGGTAACTATGGCTACACCTTC	CASSPGQGNYGYTF
-	-	TRBV12-5	TRBJ2-1	TGTGCTAGTGGTCACGGAGGGGGCAGTACCCCCTACAATGAGCAGTTCTTC	CASGHGGGSTPYNEQFF
-	-	TRBV18	TRBJ2-5	TGTGCCAGCTCCCAAAACCCGGGGGGCGTGGAGACCCAGTACTTC	CASSQNPGGVETQYF
-	-	TRBV7-9	TRBJ1-4	TGTGCCAGCAGCTTAGGCGGGCGAGCAACTAATGAAAAACTGTTTTTT	CASSLGGRATNEKLFF
few	-	TRBV10-1	TRBJ2-4	TGCGCCAGCACTACAAACATTCAGTACTTC	CASTTNIQYF
-	TRBD2	TRBV7-9	TRBJ2-3	TGTGCCAGCAGGCGACTAGCGGGAGTGAGCACAGATACGCAGTATTTT	CASRRLAGVSTDTQYF
-	TRBD1	TRBV19	TRBJ1-5	TGTGCCAGTAGTGGAGGACAGGGGGCTGGTCAGCCCCAGCATTTT	CASSGGQGAGQPQHF
-	TRBD2	TRBV3-1/TRBV3-2	TRBJ2-2	TGTGCCAGCAGCCTAGGGACTAGGGCAACCGGGGAGCTGTTTTTT	CASSLGTRATGELFF
-	TRBD1	TRBV5-1	TRBJ1-6	TGCGCCAGCAGCTTGCAGGCAGGGGGCATCGGATCACCCCTCCACTTT	CASSLQAGGIGSPLHF
-	-	TRBV4-3	TRBJ1-2	TGCGCCAGCAGCCAATTAATCGGGACTTCATCTAGCGGCTACACCTTC	CASSQLIGTSSSGYTF
-	-	TRBV5-1	TRBJ1-5	TGCGCCAGCAGCCCGGGGGGGTTTAACAGGGCGGATCAGCCCCAGCATTTT	CASSPGGFNRADQPQHF
-	-	TRBV25-1	TRBJ2-4	TGTGCCAGCAGTGAGGTGGGGCGCGGAAACATTCAGTACTTC	CASSEVGRGNIQYF
-	-	TRBV18	TRBJ2-5	TGTGCCAGCTCACCCCAAAATCAAGAGACCCAGTACTTC	CASSPQNQETQYF
-	TRBD2	TRBV9	TRBJ2-1	TGTGCCAGCAGCCCTCTAGCGGCAAGCTCCTACAATGAGCAGTTCTTC	CASSPLAASSYNEQFF
-	TRBD1	TRBV4-2	TRBJ2-5	TGTGCCAGCAGCCAATGGGGGGGACAGGGGGCGCGAGAGACCCAGTACTTC	CASSQWGGQGARETQYF
-	TRBD2	TRBV30	TRBJ2-1	TGTGCCTGGAGTTACGACTCGGGACTAGCGGGAGCAGGAAATGAGCAGTTCTTC	CAWSYDSGLAGAGNEQFF
few	-	TRBV23-1	TRBJ2-5	TGCGCCAGCAGTCTACCTTTGGGCACCCAAGAGACCCAGTACTTC	CASSLPLGTQETQYF
-	-	TRBV18	TRBJ1-1	TGTGCCAGCTCGCTAACGACAGGCCCTGAAGCTTTCTTT	CASSLTTGPEAFF
-	-	TRBV18	TRBJ2-1	TGTGCCAGCTCACCACCAGGGGTCAATGAGCAGTTCTTC	CASSPPGVNEQFF
-	TRBD1	TRBV10-3	TRBJ1-6	TGTGCCATCAGCAACCGAGGGACAGGGCGAAATTCACCCCTCCACTTT	CAISNRGTGRNSPLHF
few	-	TRBV7-2	TRBJ1-3	TGTGCCAGCAGCGCGATCCTATCTGGAAACACCATATATTTT	CASSAILSGNTIYF
once	-	TRBV19	TRBJ2-7	TGTGCCAGTAGTCACCCCTCGGGAGATGGGTCCTACGAGCAGTACTTC	CASSHPSGDGSYEQYF
-	-	TRBV19	TRBJ1-5	TGTGCCAGTAGTTCGGAGTTTCGGGAGATAGGCAATCAGCCCCAGCATTTT	CASSSEFREIGNQPQHF
once	TRBD2	TRBV15	TRBJ2-1	TGTGCCACCCGTGGGACTAGCGGGAGTTACAATGAGCAGTTCTTC	CATRGTSGSYNEQFF
-	-	TRBV5-1	TRBJ2-5	TGCGCCAGCAGCTTGGGGGCGGAGACCCAGTACTTC	CASSLGAETQYF
few	-	TRBV30	TRBJ2-7	TGTGCCTGGAGGGGACTGGGAACGAGCGAGCAGTACTTC	CAWRGLGTSEQYF
-	-	TRBV28	TRBJ2-1	TGTGCCAGCAGTTTAGTGTTAGCGGACAATGAGCAGTTCTTC	CASSLVLADNEQFF
-	-	TRBV6-1	TRBJ2-1	TGTGCCAGCAGTGAGGCTATAGGAGTCCGTCAGCAGTTCTTC	CASSEAIGVRQQFF
-	TRBD2	TRBV11-2	TRBJ2-1	TGTGCCAGCAGCCTGACTAGCGGGAGTCTGTATGAGCAGTTCTTC	CASSLTSGSLYEQFF
once	-	TRBV11-3	TRBJ1-1	TGTGCCAGCAGCACGACAGGGAACACTGAAGCTTTCTTT	CASSTTGNTEAFF
-	-	TRBV27	TRBJ1-5	TGTGCCAGCAGTTTATCTCGTCTTAGCAATCAGCCCCAGCATTTT	CASSLSRLSNQPQHF
once	TRBD1	TRBV11-1	TRBJ2-1	TGTGCCAGCAGCTTCCGGACAGGTGGGAGTGAGCAGTTCTTC	CASSFRTGGSEQFF
once	TRBD1	TRBV14	TRBJ2-3	TGTGCCAGCAGCTCCATAACAGGGGGCGTACCGTCAGATACGCAGTATTTT	CASSSITGGVPSDTQYF